The source of this T cell receptor (beta chain) is a study of T cells in Graves' hyperthyroidism and ophthalmopathy. The CDR3 covers 13 residues. Per the germline V gene, CDR1 is DFQATT and CDR2 is SNEGSKA (reference sequence). V was trimmed by 2 bases and J by 0 bases, leaving 7 bases between them. This clonotype was recorded many times. PBMCs were derived from roughly 10 ml fresh peripheral blood. Amplified regions were TCR beta CDR3 sequences from RNA transcripts. Primed by the HTBI set, a first-round RT-PCR was run on the TCR CDR3. TCRdb redid the calling of the multiplex PCR reads with MiXCR, one entry per CDR3 protein. The sample carries around 290,000 distinct CDR3 sequences, approximately 13% recorded once.

The chain has TRBV20-1 and TRBJ1-1; D not certain. Specimen: blood. This receptor was obtained from a woman between 40 and 55 years old with Graves' hyperthyroidism. The CDR3 DNA is TGCAGTGCTAGACGAGGTATGAACACTGAAGCTTTCTTT. Amino acid sequence: CSARRGMNTEAFF.